This TCR beta chain was captured by sequencing in a study of T cell repertoires in cytomegalovirus infection (dated by TCRdb to between 2018 and 2021). About the study as a whole: The HLA type of each donor mattered for the analysis, because public TCR beta signatures pointed to carriage of CMV infection along with the matching HLA type. The paper's findings and limits, for the study overall: In both this cohort and an independent roughly 400-donor cohort, the cumulative frequency of public TCR beta family members distinguished carriers of CMV infection plus the relevant HLA type. The ex vivo response was dominated by HLA-C-restricted CMV-specific TCR beta clonotypes, which also provided the single most frequent clonotype in two of eight donors.

The germline V gene supplies CDR1 LGHNA and CDR2 YNFKEQ. The CDR3 has 15 amino acids, counting the end cysteine and phenylalanine. Kept here is only the CDR3 DNA, which spans 45 bases and is read in frame from base 1. Notes on this clonotype: The specificity of this receptor is unknown. One junction end disagrees with the germline gene, perhaps due to a read error.

The reads were generated on an Illumina HiSeq 1500. In-frame beta chains were kept once TCRdb had trimmed the public reads at Q25 with fastp and called clones with MiXCR. Identical CDR3 proteins give one entry, which carries the most common genes and DNA. The sample table records 630,000 or so distinct CDR3 sequences; approximately 24% of these occur just once. In total, the top ten clones hold 7% to 9% of the sample. The sample taken for sequencing was CD8+ T cells from PBMCs. The chain is assembled from TRBV4-2 and TRBJ2-7, and 7 bases in between align with TRBD1. This sequence was found in a human donor in good health (CMV status not recorded). Some clones in this sample may be carry-over from other donors' samples. The sequenced DNA: TGTACCAGCAGCCAAGAGTGGGACAGCACCTACGAGCAGTACTTC. Its coded protein is CTSSQEWDSTYEQYF.